This T cell receptor beta chain was observed in a study of a mutant IDH1 vaccine in newly diagnosed glioma. Study background: Patients received vaccination from 4-6 weeks after radiotherapy alone, or with temozolomide cycles.

The method was immunoSEQ multiplex PCR; TCRdb's version includes in-frame clones alone and lacks a portion of them. The sample has 30,000 to 40,000 clones, about 80% seen once. Note on this clone: Its matching antigen is unknown.

Time point given: week 5, during vaccination. The investigators gave 300 ug of mutant IDH1 20-mer peptide in each vaccine dose, together with topical imiquimod. V shed 3 bases and J shed 5 bases, with 14 bases lying between them. There are 16 residues in the CDR3. Per the germline V gene, CDR1 is MGHRA and CDR2 is YSYEKL. Sample: PBMCs, taken from a glioma patient whose treatment included an IDH1 peptide vaccine. The receptor comes from a man aged 30 to 39 with glioma. The chain joins TRBV4-1 to TRBJ1-6, with D possibly TRBD1 on 5 matching bases. As DNA, the CDR3 is TGCGCCAGCAGCCAGGTTGCGGGGCCTAATAATTCACCCCTCCACTTT. Translating it yields CASSQVAGPNNSPLHF.